This is a list of T cell receptor beta chains from one sample in a study of beta chain features in type 1 diabetes. Profiled with immunoSEQ multiplex PCR; TCRdb holds only in-frame clones, not every one. The sample carries 310,000 or so clones, roughly 8.8% recorded once. The sample comprised central memory CD4+ T cells from blood. Receptors were obtained from a man under 40 with type 1 diabetes. Each CDR3 is given with its conserved first and last residue.

J | V | CDR3
TRBJ2-1 | TRBV2 | CASSRDSGEQFF
TRBJ2-1 | TRBV11-2 | CASSRSGTALYNEQFF
TRBJ1-3 | TRBV30 | CAWSVQGAGNTIYF
TRBJ2-7 | TRBV7-2 | CASSLVLGTLYEQYF
TRBJ1-2 | TRBV2 | CASSEGTSHGGYTF
TRBJ1-1 | TRBV25-1 | CASSVYREGTEAFF
TRBJ2-5 | TRBV30 | CAWSVTVQETQYF
TRBJ2-3 | TRBV30 | CAWSRVLSDTQYF
TRBJ1-5 | TRBV2 | CASAPSNQPQHF
TRBJ2-5 | TRBV11-2 | CASSLGDRLQETQYF
TRBJ2-7 | TRBV7-2 | CASSPRGGGPKEQYF